These T cell receptor beta chains were read from a single sample in a study of blood T cell repertoires in COVID-19. Libraries were prepared by immunoSEQ multiplex PCR; TCRdb keeps only in-frame clonotypes and omits some of them. The sample gives approximately 150,000 clones, 88% of which show up once; 1.7% is in the top ten. Sequenced sample: peripheral blood. The receptors shown here come from a woman between 45 and 65 years old with acute or convalescent COVID-19. Both conserved end residues are part of each CDR3. A D gene is named only where the DNA matches it firmly. For some rows the clone size is stated as once, few or many, or as a class when expanded; others skip it.

j_gene: TRBJ1-1; v_gene: TRBV7-8; abundance: -; d_gene: TRBD1; CDR3nt: TGTGCCAGCAGCTTAGACAGGGGCGATTGGGCTTTCTTT; CDR3aa: CASSLDRGDWAFF
j_gene: TRBJ1-1; v_gene: TRBV2; abundance: -; d_gene: -; CDR3nt: TGTGCCAGCAGTAAAGACAGTCACACTGAAGCTTTCTTT; CDR3aa: CASSKDSHTEAFF
j_gene: TRBJ1-2; v_gene: TRBV9; abundance: once; d_gene: -; CDR3nt: TGTGCCAGCAGCCCCAAGGCGGGGGGCGCGGAGGGCTACACCTTC; CDR3aa: CASSPKAGGAEGYTF
j_gene: TRBJ1-2; v_gene: TRBV20-1; abundance: -; d_gene: -; CDR3nt: TGCAGTGGCAGGGTTAACTATGGCTACACCTTC; CDR3aa: CSGRVNYGYTF
j_gene: TRBJ2-1; v_gene: TRBV10-1; abundance: -; d_gene: -; CDR3nt: TGCGCCAGCAGTGACACAGGGAATTCTGGAGATGAGCAGTTCTTC; CDR3aa: CASSDTGNSGDEQFF
j_gene: TRBJ1-2; v_gene: TRBV12-3/TRBV12-4; abundance: -; d_gene: TRBD1; CDR3nt: TGTGCCAGCAGTTTCAGACAGGGTGATGGCTACACCTTC; CDR3aa: CASSFRQGDGYTF
j_gene: TRBJ1-4; v_gene: TRBV4-1; abundance: -; d_gene: TRBD1; CDR3nt: TGCGCCAGCAGCCCTGGACAGGGGGGGGAAAAACTGTTTTTT; CDR3aa: CASSPGQGGEKLFF
j_gene: TRBJ2-5; v_gene: TRBV7-6; abundance: -; d_gene: TRBD2; CDR3nt: TGTGCCAGCAGCCAAAGGACTAGTCTGTTGGGCCAGTACTTC; CDR3aa: CASSQRTSLLGQYF
j_gene: TRBJ2-3; v_gene: TRBV9; abundance: -; d_gene: TRBD2; CDR3nt: TGTGCCAGCAGCGCCGGGACTAGCGGGGGGGGGACAGATACGCAGTATTTT; CDR3aa: CASSAGTSGGGTDTQYF
j_gene: TRBJ1-2; v_gene: TRBV15; abundance: -; d_gene: -; CDR3nt: TGTGCCACCAGCGGAGGAGACAGCTACTATGGCTACACCTTC; CDR3aa: CATSGGDSYYGYTF
j_gene: TRBJ2-3; v_gene: TRBV6-5; abundance: -; d_gene: -; CDR3nt: TGTGCCAGCAGCATCGGGGGTAGCACAGATACGCAGTATTTT; CDR3aa: CASSIGGSTDTQYF
j_gene: TRBJ1-6; v_gene: TRBV6-5; abundance: -; d_gene: TRBD1; CDR3nt: TGTGCCAGCAGGGCAGCCGGGACAGCTAATTCACCCCTCCACTTT; CDR3aa: CASRAAGTANSPLHF
j_gene: TRBJ1-5; v_gene: TRBV29-1; abundance: -; d_gene: TRBD1; CDR3nt: TGCAGCGTTGGACAGGGTGAGAATCAGCCCCAGCATTTT; CDR3aa: CSVGQGENQPQHF
j_gene: TRBJ2-7; v_gene: TRBV29-1; abundance: once; d_gene: -; CDR3nt: TGCAGCGTTGAGCGGGGTGCCTACGAGCAGTACTTC; CDR3aa: CSVERGAYEQYF
j_gene: TRBJ2-5; v_gene: TRBV5-1; abundance: -; d_gene: -; CDR3nt: TGCGCCAGCAGCTTGGGTTCTACCAAAGAGACCCAGTACTTC; CDR3aa: CASSLGSTKETQYF
j_gene: TRBJ1-1; v_gene: TRBV28; abundance: -; d_gene: TRBD1; CDR3nt: TGTGCCAGCAGTCCGACAGGGTTGGTCACTGAAGCTTTCTTT; CDR3aa: CASSPTGLVTEAFF
j_gene: TRBJ1-2; v_gene: TRBV6-1; abundance: once; d_gene: -; CDR3nt: TGTGCCAGCAGTGAACGACAGGTTTGGGGTTGGCGAGGCTACACCTTC; CDR3aa: CASSERQVWGWRGYTF
j_gene: TRBJ2-7; v_gene: TRBV6-2/TRBV6-3; abundance: -; d_gene: TRBD2; CDR3nt: TGTGCCAGCAGTTACTACCCCTGGGGCGGGAGTGCTCTCTACGAGCAGTACTTC; CDR3aa: CASSYYPWGGSALYEQYF
j_gene: TRBJ1-1; v_gene: TRBV5-4; abundance: -; d_gene: -; CDR3nt: TGTGCCAGCAGCTTTAGAAGGAACACTGAAGCTTTCTTT; CDR3aa: CASSFRRNTEAFF
j_gene: TRBJ2-2; v_gene: TRBV6-6; abundance: -; d_gene: TRBD2; CDR3nt: TGTGCCAGCAGTTACGGACTAGCCGGGGAGCTGTTTTTT; CDR3aa: CASSYGLAGELFF
j_gene: TRBJ2-1; v_gene: TRBV6-5; abundance: -; d_gene: TRBD1; CDR3nt: TGTGCCAGCAAAAGACAGGGAGAGCCCTACAATGAGCAGTTCTTC; CDR3aa: CASKRQGEPYNEQFF
j_gene: TRBJ2-5; v_gene: TRBV3-1/TRBV3-2; abundance: -; d_gene: -; CDR3nt: TGTGCCAGCAGCCAAGATCTGCGACAGAGCCAAGAGACCCAGTACTTC; CDR3aa: CASSQDLRQSQETQYF
j_gene: TRBJ2-5; v_gene: TRBV5-6; abundance: once; d_gene: -; CDR3nt: TGTGCCAGCAGAGGAAGACGGGTAGGAAAAGAGACCCAGTACTTC; CDR3aa: CASRGRRVGKETQYF
j_gene: TRBJ1-4; v_gene: TRBV11-2; abundance: -; d_gene: TRBD1; CDR3nt: TGTGCCAGCAGCTCCCGGGACAGGGGGGCTGAAAAACTGTTTTTT; CDR3aa: CASSSRDRGAEKLFF
j_gene: TRBJ2-3; v_gene: TRBV18; abundance: -; d_gene: TRBD2; CDR3nt: TGTGCCAGCTCAACACTAGCGGGAGACACAGATACGCAGTATTTT; CDR3aa: CASSTLAGDTDTQYF
j_gene: TRBJ1-5; v_gene: TRBV18; abundance: -; d_gene: -; CDR3nt: TGTGCCAGCTCGGGGGGAAGGGATCAGCCCCAGCATTTT; CDR3aa: CASSGGRDQPQHF
j_gene: TRBJ2-2; v_gene: TRBV24-1; abundance: -; d_gene: -; CDR3nt: TGTGCCACCAGTGTTACAGGGTTGGCAGGAACCGGGGAGCTGTTTTTT; CDR3aa: CATSVTGLAGTGELFF
j_gene: TRBJ2-5; v_gene: TRBV19; abundance: -; d_gene: -; CDR3nt: TGTGCCAGTAGTATGGTAAGCGGTCAAGAGACCCAGTACTTC; CDR3aa: CASSMVSGQETQYF
j_gene: TRBJ2-1; v_gene: TRBV7-2; abundance: -; d_gene: TRBD2; CDR3nt: TGTGCCAGCAGCTTAGATCCCGGGACTAGCGGCTCCACCTACAATGAGCAGTTCTTC; CDR3aa: CASSLDPGTSGSTYNEQFF
j_gene: TRBJ1-2; v_gene: TRBV5-1; abundance: -; d_gene: -; CDR3nt: TGCGCCAGCAGCTTGGACCGGACACCTAACTATGGCTACACCTTC; CDR3aa: CASSLDRTPNYGYTF
j_gene: TRBJ1-5; v_gene: TRBV18; abundance: -; d_gene: TRBD1; CDR3nt: TGTGCCAGCTCACCCCTTAGGACAGGGAAGGGCAATCAGCCCCAGCATTTT; CDR3aa: CASSPLRTGKGNQPQHF
j_gene: TRBJ1-2; v_gene: TRBV29-1; abundance: -; d_gene: TRBD1; CDR3nt: TGCAGCGTAGGTACAGGGGGCCATAACTATGGCTACACCTTC; CDR3aa: CSVGTGGHNYGYTF
j_gene: TRBJ1-2; v_gene: TRBV12-3/TRBV12-4; abundance: -; d_gene: TRBD1; CDR3nt: TGTGCCAGCAGTTTGGGGACAGGGAATGGCTACACCTTC; CDR3aa: CASSLGTGNGYTF
j_gene: TRBJ1-1; v_gene: TRBV5-6; abundance: few; d_gene: -; CDR3nt: TGTGCCAGCAACCCACAGGGTGGGACTGAAGCTTTCTTT; CDR3aa: CASNPQGGTEAFF
j_gene: TRBJ2-7; v_gene: TRBV7-9; abundance: -; d_gene: -; CDR3nt: TGTGCCAGCAGCTTAGGTGTCGGCGGCTACGAGCAGTACTTC; CDR3aa: CASSLGVGGYEQYF
j_gene: TRBJ2-3; v_gene: TRBV7-9; abundance: -; d_gene: TRBD2; CDR3nt: TGTGCCAGCAGCTTATCAGCGGGAGGCACAGATACGCAGTATTTT; CDR3aa: CASSLSAGGTDTQYF
j_gene: TRBJ2-5; v_gene: TRBV12-3/TRBV12-4; abundance: -; d_gene: -; CDR3nt: TGTGCCAGCAGATCGACAGCCCAAGAGACCCAGTACTTC; CDR3aa: CASRSTAQETQYF
j_gene: TRBJ2-7; v_gene: TRBV28; abundance: -; d_gene: TRBD1; CDR3nt: TGTGCCAGCAGTAACCGGGACAGTCGCTACGAGCAGTACTTC; CDR3aa: CASSNRDSRYEQYF
j_gene: TRBJ1-4; v_gene: TRBV6-5; abundance: -; d_gene: -; CDR3nt: TGTGCCAGTGGAGAGGCAACTAATGAAAAACTGTTTTTT; CDR3aa: CASGEATNEKLFF
j_gene: TRBJ1-1; v_gene: TRBV11-2; abundance: -; d_gene: -; CDR3nt: TGTGCCAGCAGCCTCTGGGGGGAGCGGACTGAAGCTTTCTTT; CDR3aa: CASSLWGERTEAFF
j_gene: TRBJ2-7; v_gene: TRBV5-8; abundance: -; d_gene: -; CDR3nt: TGTGCCAGCAGCTTGGAATGGAGCTCCTACGAGCAGTACTTC; CDR3aa: CASSLEWSSYEQYF
j_gene: TRBJ2-1; v_gene: TRBV29-1; abundance: -; d_gene: -; CDR3nt: TGCAGCGTTGATGCGGGAACGAAGTTCTTC; CDR3aa: CSVDAGTKFF
j_gene: TRBJ2-7; v_gene: TRBV25-1; abundance: -; d_gene: -; CDR3nt: TGTGCCAGCAGTGCCTCGGACTCTGGCGAGCAGTACTTC; CDR3aa: CASSASDSGEQYF
j_gene: TRBJ2-1; v_gene: TRBV7-2; abundance: -; d_gene: -; CDR3nt: TGTGCCAGCAGCTTAGAGGGGGTGTGGAGTCAGAATGAGCAGTTCTTC; CDR3aa: CASSLEGVWSQNEQFF
j_gene: TRBJ1-1; v_gene: TRBV3-1/TRBV3-2; abundance: -; d_gene: -; CDR3nt: TGTGCCAGCAGCCAAGACCCCGGGGGGAACACTGAAGCTTTCTTT; CDR3aa: CASSQDPGGNTEAFF
j_gene: TRBJ2-3; v_gene: TRBV4-1; abundance: -; d_gene: TRBD1; CDR3nt: TGCGCCAGCAGCCAAGGTCTAGGACAGGCCCAAGATACGCAGTATTTT; CDR3aa: CASSQGLGQAQDTQYF
j_gene: TRBJ2-1; v_gene: TRBV4-1; abundance: -; d_gene: TRBD2; CDR3nt: TGCGCCAGCAGCCATATTTTGAGGCGGCGGGGGGGCCTTTACGGTGAGCAGTTCTTC; CDR3aa: CASSHILRRRGGLYGEQFF
j_gene: TRBJ1-1; v_gene: TRBV7-3; abundance: -; d_gene: TRBD1; CDR3nt: TGTGCCAGCAGCTTAAGCGGGACAGTGAACACTGAAGCTTTCTTT; CDR3aa: CASSLSGTVNTEAFF
j_gene: TRBJ2-7; v_gene: TRBV2; abundance: -; d_gene: TRBD1; CDR3nt: TGTGCCAGCATCCGGACAGGGGGATACGAGCAGTACTTC; CDR3aa: CASIRTGGYEQYF
j_gene: TRBJ1-1; v_gene: TRBV7-3; abundance: once; d_gene: -; CDR3nt: TGTGCCAGCAGCGCCAATCCCGGGGGCACTGAAGCTTTCTTT; CDR3aa: CASSANPGGTEAFF
j_gene: TRBJ1-2; v_gene: TRBV6-1; abundance: -; d_gene: TRBD1; CDR3nt: TGTGCCAGCAGTGAAGTTCAGGGGGGACAATGGTATGGCTACACCTTC; CDR3aa: CASSEVQGGQWYGYTF
j_gene: TRBJ1-6; v_gene: TRBV7-6; abundance: -; d_gene: TRBD1; CDR3nt: TGTGCCAGCAGCTCATCAGGGGGCGAGGATTCACCCCTCCACTTT; CDR3aa: CASSSSGGEDSPLHF
j_gene: TRBJ2-7; v_gene: TRBV4-2; abundance: -; d_gene: TRBD2; CDR3nt: TGTGCCAGCAGCCATGCCCTAGCGGGAACCTACGAGCAGTACTTC; CDR3aa: CASSHALAGTYEQYF
j_gene: TRBJ2-1; v_gene: TRBV9; abundance: -; d_gene: TRBD2; CDR3nt: TGTGCCAGCGCCCGAGCGGGACTCTCCTACAATGAGCAGTTCTTC; CDR3aa: CASARAGLSYNEQFF
j_gene: TRBJ2-2; v_gene: TRBV10-3; abundance: -; d_gene: TRBD1; CDR3nt: TGTGCCATCAGCGGACAGGTTGCCCAAACCGGGGAGCTGTTTTTT; CDR3aa: CAISGQVAQTGELFF